The 32 T cell receptor beta chains in this list originate from one sample, sequenced in a study of blood T cells in healthy people across ages. A second about 7 to 12 cycle PCR used barcoded and J-beta primers. TCRdb analysed the 5' RACE reads with MiXCR anew, one entry per CDR3 protein. This sample has 600,000 to 1,000,000 distinct CDR3 sequences; around a quarter occur once, and the top ten carry under 4.5%. These data also formed part of another study, on T cells of mothers and their children.

The sequencing input was blood. These receptors were collected from a boy aged 10-17 years in good health.

The chain is built from TRBV14 and TRBJ2-1, with D uncertain. V was pared by 1 base and J by 12 bases, with 13 bases between. The CDR3 runs 13 residues. Germline loops: CDR1 SGHDN, CDR2 FVKESK. The CDR3 DNA follows: TGTGCCAGCAGCCAAGCGAGAGGTTCACCGCAGTTCTTC. Its translation: CASSQARGSPQFF. Filled out from reference TRBV14 and TRBJ2-1, the complete variable domain reads EAGVTQFPSHSVIEKGQTVTLRCDPISGHDNLYWYRRVMGKEIKFLLHFVKESKQDESGMPNNRFLAERTGGTYSTLKVQPAELEDSGVYFCASSQARGSPQFFGPGTRLTVL.

There are a few counts of this clonotype. The chain carries TRBV7-3 and TRBJ2-2, with D maybe TRBD2 (6 bases). Per the germline V gene, CDR1 is SGHTA and CDR2 is FQGTGA. V was clipped by 3 bases and J by 3 bases, with 8 bases between them. This CDR3 contains 14 residues. The CDR3 spells CASSFLAYTGELFF. For the CDR3, the DNA is TGTGCCAGCAGCTTTCTAGCGTACACCGGGGAGCTGTTTTTT.

J is TRBJ2-5 and V is TRBV12-3 or TRBV12-4, with 7 bases aligning to TRBD2. Near its end, the DNA agrees better with TRBJ2-7, so the J call may be wrong. This CDR3 comprises 14 residues. The CDR3 nucleotides read TGTGCCAGCAGGCCCCCGGGACTACATGCCGAGCAGTACTTC. As protein: CASRPPGLHAEQYF.

This chain joins TRBV24-1 and TRBJ2-5; D perhaps matches TRBD1 (6 bases). Germline V gene sequence: CDR1 KGHDR, CDR2 SFDVKD. Trimming left V 9 bases short and J 5 bases short, with 15 bases between. The CDR3 extends over 13 amino acids. CDR3 residues: CATGGGSLETQYF. The CDR3 DNA follows: TGTGCCACCGGTGGGGGCTCTTTGGAGACCCAGTACTTC.

This clonotype occurred a few times. The chain couples TRBV7-9 to TRBJ1-1, with D hard to call. Germline assignment: CDR1 SEHNR and CDR2 FQNEAQ (reference sequence). The V end was cut by 4 bases, the J end by 1 base, with 7 bases between. The CDR3 contains 13 residues. CDR3: CASSSQENTEAFF. The CDR3 DNA follows: TGTGCCAGCAGCTCACAAGAGAACACTGAAGCTTTCTTT.

In this sample, this clonotype turned up a few times. The rearrangement links TRBV15 to TRBJ1-5; D perhaps matches TRBD1 (5 bases). The ends were cut back, 0 bases at V and 5 bases at J, with 8 bases in the middle. The CDR3 has 14 residues. Germline V lookup: CDR1 LNHNV, CDR2 YYDKDF (reference sequence). The CDR3 loop is CATSRDSGYQPQHF. Here the CDR3 DNA reads TGTGCCACCAGCAGAGATTCAGGGTATCAGCCCCAGCATTTT.

This chain uses TRBV28 with TRBJ2-3; D remains unclear. Germline lookup yields CDR1 MDHEN and CDR2 SYDVKM. The CDR3 is 16 amino acids. V was pared by 7 bases and J by 0 bases, with 17 bases between. CDR3 sequence reads: CASNDPGGPSTDTQYF. CDR3 bases: TGTGCCAGCAATGACCCGGGTGGGCCAAGCACAGATACGCAGTATTTT. The full variable domain, its missing parts supplied by reference TRBV28 and TRBJ2-3, is DVKVTQSSRYLVKRTGEKVFLECVQDMDHENMFWYRQDPGLGLRLIYFSYDVKMKEKGDIPEGYSVSREKKERFSLILESASTNQTSMYLCASNDPGGPSTDTQYFGPGTRLTVL.

The J gene is TRBJ2-7, the V gene TRBV6-2 or TRBV6-3; D perhaps matches TRBD2 (7 bases). Trimming shortened V by 6 bases and J by 3 bases, and 18 bases separated the two germline ends. The CDR3 spans 15 residues. Germline V gene sequence: CDR1 MNHEY, CDR2 SVGEGT. Here the CDR3 DNA reads TGTGCCAGCAGACTCCGGGGCGGGGGCCTCTACGAGCAGTACTTC. Protein sequence: CASRLRGGGLYEQYF.

This clonotype was observed many times. This chain connects TRBV5-1 to TRBJ2-5; D gene unclear. V was cut by 0 bases and J by 3 bases, with 3 bases left in between. The CDR3 has 12 amino acids. In germline, CDR1 is SGHRS, CDR2 YFSETQ. CDR3 amino acids: CASSLGEETQYF. The CDR3 nucleotides are TGCGCCAGCAGCTTGGGAGAAGAGACCCAGTACTTC.

The chain uses TRBV6-5 and TRBJ1-1, with 9 nucleotides matching TRBD1. This CDR3 is built from 16 residues. The V gene end was trimmed by 2 bases and the J gene end by 4 bases; junction bases not matched to a gene: 8. CDR1 and CDR2 from the germline V gene are MNHEY and SVGAGI. The CDR3 DNA is TGTGCCAGCAGTTACGGGGGACAGGGTTTTTTCACTGAAGCTTTCTTT. Amino acids: CASSYGGQGFFTEAFF.

Regarding this clonotype: A read error may produce the germline difference seen at one junction end. The genes are TRBV10-3 and TRBJ2-2; D is undetermined. The CDR3 is made up of 11 amino acids. The germline V gene has CDR1 ENHRY and CDR2 SYGVKD. The CDR3 sequence: CAISNSGELFF. The CDR3 nucleotides read TGTGCCATCAGTAACAGCGGGGAGCTGTTTTTT.

The V call is TRBV6-2 or TRBV6-3, the J call TRBJ1-5, with D hard to call. Looked up from germline, CDR1 is MNHEY and CDR2 is SVGEGT. CDR3 length equals 14 residues. V gave up 2 bases and J gave up 6 bases, with 11 bases separating them. This CDR3 is CASSYNGWAQPQHF. The CDR3 DNA sequence: TGTGCCAGCAGTTACAACGGGTGGGCTCAGCCCCAGCATTTT.

To note about this clonotype: This may stem from a read error, because a much larger clone lies one nucleotide away. The V gene is TRBV6-2 or TRBV6-3, the J gene TRBJ2-4; the D is unclear. CDR3 size: 18 residues. CDR1 is MNHEY, CDR2 SVGEGT, per germline. The V end was cut by 5 bases, the J end by 1 base, with 21 bases between. CDR3 protein: CASSQDQLAPVAKNIQYF. In DNA, the CDR3 is TGTGCCAGCAGTCAAGACCAGCTCGCGCCTGTTGCCAAAAACATTCAGTACTTC.

This clonotype was counted a few times. The V call is TRBV4-1, the J call TRBJ2-7; maybe TRBD1 (6 bases). Germline V gives CDR1 MGHRA, CDR2 YSYEKL. With 0 bases removed from V and 6 bases from J, the gap between germline ends came to 15 bases. This CDR3 contains 15 residues. This chain's CDR3 is CASSQDPRGRGEQYF. CDR3 nucleotides: TGCGCCAGCAGCCAAGACCCCAGGGGTAGGGGCGAGCAGTACTTC.

V is TRBV2 and J is TRBJ2-3; perhaps TRBD1 as D (6 bases). Trimming shortened V by 5 bases and J by 0 bases, and 9 bases separated the two germline ends. The CDR3 sequence is 14 residues long. The germline V gene has CDR1 SNHLY and CDR2 FYNNEI. The CDR3 nucleotides are TGTGCCAGCAGTAACAGGGACAGCACAGATACGCAGTATTTT. Translation gives CASSNRDSTDTQYF.

The table lists this clonotype with a few counts. This chain connects TRBV19 to TRBJ2-3, with D maybe TRBD2 (6 bases). Per the germline V gene, CDR1 is LNHDA and CDR2 is SQIVND (reference sequence). CDR3 length: 16 amino acids. The V and J ends lost 5 bases and 3 bases respectively, with 18 bases between them. The CDR3 here is CASSHPGLGRTDTQYF. CDR3 nucleotide sequence: TGTGCCAGTAGTCACCCGGGACTCGGGAGAACAGATACGCAGTATTTT.

CDR3 DNA: TGCAGCGTTGTGGAGGCCACCAGCATTCAGTACTTC. This translates into CSVVEATSIQYF. This chain uses TRBV29-1 with TRBJ2-4; D may be TRBD2 (5 bases). The CDR3 length is 12 residues. Germline V gives CDR1 SQVTM, CDR2 ANQGSEA. V was shortened by 4 bases and J by 9 bases, with 13 bases between the two germline ends.

This clonotype was counted between two and nine times. J is TRBJ2-7 and V is TRBV7-6; TRBD1 might be the D (5 bases). V shed 5 bases and J shed 3 bases, with 17 bases lying between them. Germline V gene lookup returns CDR1 SGHVS and CDR2 FNYEAQ. This CDR3 spans 15 amino acids. CDR3 region: CASSQFVGAVYEQYF. In DNA, the CDR3 is TGTGCCAGCAGCCAATTTGTTGGGGCCGTCTACGAGCAGTACTTC.

This clonotype has more than one count but fewer than ten. The gene calls are TRBV20-1 and TRBJ2-5; D unclear. The germline V gene encodes CDR1 DFQATT and CDR2 SNEGSKA (reference sequence). V lost 3 bases to trimming and J lost 4 bases, with 15 bases between them. The CDR3 covers 14 residues. The CDR3 DNA follows: TGCAGTGCTAGGGTCGTCGGGCTTCGAGAGACCCAGTACTTC. Its translation is CSARVVGLRETQYF.

The CDR3 loop reads CATSDLPRFNEQFF. The CDR3 coding sequence is TGTGCCACCAGTGATTTGCCTAGGTTCAATGAGCAGTTCTTC. The V call is TRBV24-1, the J call TRBJ2-1; the D is unclear. The CDR3 extends over 14 amino acids. V dropped 0 bases and J dropped 6 bases, with 8 bases sitting between them. In germline, CDR1 is KGHDR, CDR2 SFDVKD.

This clonotype was found a few times. This chain uses TRBV9 with TRBJ2-5; D is perhaps TRBD2 (6 bases). The V end lost 1 base, the J end lost 5 bases, and 18 bases lay between the germline ends. Germline V lookup: CDR1 SGDLS, CDR2 YYNGEE. The CDR3 loop spans 16 amino acids. CDR3 nucleotides: TGTGCCAGCAGCGTACGGGACTCCAGTAGTTTGGAGACCCAGTACTTC. Residues: CASSVRDSSSLETQYF.

The genes are TRBV5-5 and TRBJ2-5; 14 bases are shared with TRBD2. The J call is in doubt because the DNA end fits TRBJ2-7 better. This CDR3 is built from 15 residues. From germline, CDR1 is SGHKS and CDR2 YYEKEE (reference sequence). The CDR3 protein is CASSGLAGGTYEQYF. The DNA of the CDR3 is TGTGCCAGCAGCGGACTAGCGGGAGGTACCTACGAGCAGTACTTC.

This sequence joins TRBV7-2 and TRBJ2-5; 11 nucleotides agree with TRBD1. The V and J ends lost 4 bases and 5 bases, in that order; junction bases with no gene match: 6. The CDR3 totals 15 residues. The germline V gene has CDR1 SGHTA and CDR2 FQGNSA. CDR3 amino acids: CASSSGQGAPETQYF. The CDR3, as DNA: TGTGCCAGCAGCTCTGGACAGGGGGCGCCTGAGACCCAGTACTTC.

This clonotype was detected once. The chain recombines TRBV25-1 with TRBJ2-2; 12 bases match TRBD2. The V gene end was trimmed by 4 bases and the J gene end by 5 bases; junction bases not matched to a gene: 11. This CDR3 has 18 residues. From germline, CDR1 is MGHDK and CDR2 SYGVNS. CDR3 amino acids: CASSGASGGARSTGELFF. Here the CDR3 DNA reads TGTGCCAGCAGTGGTGCTAGCGGGGGGGCTCGATCGACCGGGGAGCTGTTTTTT.

As regards this clonotype: At one end, the junction sequence differs from germline, possibly due to a read error. The chain joins TRBV9 to TRBJ2-2; perhaps D is TRBD1 or TRBD2 (5 bases each). Germline CDR1 reads SGDLS; CDR2 reads YYNGEE. This CDR3 contains 14 residues. The DNA for the CDR3 is TGTGCCAGCAGCCCAGGGCACTCCACCGGGGAGCTGCTTTTT. As protein: CASSPGHSTGELLF.

The chain links TRBV20-1 to TRBJ1-2; 9 nucleotides agree with TRBD1. Germline loops: CDR1 DFQATT, CDR2 SNEGSKA (reference sequence). This CDR3 has 15 amino acids. The V gene end was trimmed by 1 base and the J gene end by 2 bases; junction bases not matched to a gene: 5. The CDR3, as DNA: TGCAGTGCTAGAGCTGACAGGGGGGCGAACTATGGCTACACCTTC. Translation: CSARADRGANYGYTF.

Comments on this clonotype: This likely comes from a read error, as the CDR3 has no conserved phenylalanine or tryptophan at its end. The chain employs TRBV12-3 or TRBV12-4 and TRBJ2-7; D call uncertain. The V end lost 5 bases, the J end lost 1 base, and 9 bases lay between the germline ends. CDR3 length: 13 amino acids. CDR3 sequence: CASSPFQSYEQYL. CDR3 nucleotide sequence: TGTGCCAGCAGTCCGTTCCAATCCTACGAGCAGTACCTC.

This clonotype showed up just a few times. The DNA is left out, because the CDR3 cannot be placed on it with certainty; the CDR3 is given as TCRdb lists it. The gene calls are TRBV6-2 or TRBV6-3 and TRBJ2-6; the table names TRBD1, a call not compared with the DNA. From germline, CDR1 is MNHEY and CDR2 SVGEGT. A total of 18 residues make up the CDR3, ends included. The CDR3 is CASSTSGQGSSGANVLTF.

This clonotype has more than one count but fewer than ten. V gene TRBV7-6 combines with J gene TRBJ1-1; D gene uncertain. Germline CDR1 SGHVS, CDR2 FNYEAQ. CDR3 length: 14 residues. The germline V and J ends were trimmed by 5 bases and 0 bases, with 10 bases remaining between them. For the CDR3, the DNA is TGTGCCAGCAGCGCGGGTGAGGTGAACACTGAAGCTTTCTTT. Its translation: CASSAGEVNTEAFF.

The V and J genes are TRBV6-1 and TRBJ1-2; no clear D gene. V gave up 1 base and J gave up 7 bases, with 7 bases separating them. This CDR3 region has 12 residues. Germline assignment: CDR1 MNHNS and CDR2 SASEGT. DNA of the CDR3: TGTGCCAGCAGTGAAGGACCAGGTGGCTACACCTTC. Translating gives CASSEGPGGYTF.

The chain links TRBV27 to TRBJ2-7; no clear D gene. V shed 6 bases and J shed 2 bases, with 14 bases lying between them. The CDR3 runs to 14 residues. The germline V gene encodes CDR1 MNHEY and CDR2 SMNVEV (reference sequence). CDR3: CASSRNYGAYEQYF. CDR3 sequence (DNA): TGTGCCAGCAGCAGAAATTACGGTGCCTACGAGCAGTACTTC.

The chain carries TRBV12-3 or TRBV12-4 and TRBJ2-2; D is tentatively TRBD1 or TRBD2 (6 bases each). The CDR3 consists of 14 residues. Trimming removed 6 bases from V and 4 bases from J, with 12 bases in between. CDR3 region: CASSRGPRTGELFF. CDR3 coding DNA: TGTGCCAGCAGCCGGGGGCCTCGCACCGGGGAGCTGTTTTTT.